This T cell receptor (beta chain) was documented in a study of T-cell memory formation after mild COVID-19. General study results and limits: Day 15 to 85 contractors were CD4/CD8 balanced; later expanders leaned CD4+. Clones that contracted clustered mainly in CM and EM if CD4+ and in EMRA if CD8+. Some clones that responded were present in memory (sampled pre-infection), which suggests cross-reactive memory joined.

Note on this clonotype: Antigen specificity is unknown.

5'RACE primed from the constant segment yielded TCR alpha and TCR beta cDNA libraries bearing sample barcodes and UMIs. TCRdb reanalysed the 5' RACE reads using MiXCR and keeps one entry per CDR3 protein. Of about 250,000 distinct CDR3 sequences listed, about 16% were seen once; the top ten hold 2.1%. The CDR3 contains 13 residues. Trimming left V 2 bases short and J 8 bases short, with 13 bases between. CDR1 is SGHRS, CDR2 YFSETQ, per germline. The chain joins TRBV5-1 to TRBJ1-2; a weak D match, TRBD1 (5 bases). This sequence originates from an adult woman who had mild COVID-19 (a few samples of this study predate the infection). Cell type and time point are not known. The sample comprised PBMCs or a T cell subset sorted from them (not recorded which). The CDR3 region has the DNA TGCGCCAGCAGCTTAGAGGCAGGGAGAGGCTACACCTTC. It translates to CASSLEAGRGYTF.